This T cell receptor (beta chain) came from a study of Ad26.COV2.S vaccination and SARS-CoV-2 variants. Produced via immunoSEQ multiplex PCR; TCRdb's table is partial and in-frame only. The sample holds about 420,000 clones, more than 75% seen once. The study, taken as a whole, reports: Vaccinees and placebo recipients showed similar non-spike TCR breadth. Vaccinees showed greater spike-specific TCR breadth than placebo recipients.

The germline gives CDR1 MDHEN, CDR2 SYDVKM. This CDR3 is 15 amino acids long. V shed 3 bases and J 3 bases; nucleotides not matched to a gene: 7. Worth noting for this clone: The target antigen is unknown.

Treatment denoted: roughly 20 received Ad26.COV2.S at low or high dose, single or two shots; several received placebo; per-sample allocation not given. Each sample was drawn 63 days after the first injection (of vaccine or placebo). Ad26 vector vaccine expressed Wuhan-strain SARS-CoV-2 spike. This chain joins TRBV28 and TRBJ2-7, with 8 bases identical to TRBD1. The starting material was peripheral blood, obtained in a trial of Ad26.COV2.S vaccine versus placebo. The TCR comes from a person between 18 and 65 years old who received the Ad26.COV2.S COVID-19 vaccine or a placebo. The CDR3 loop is CASSFQGAPRYEQYF. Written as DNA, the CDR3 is TGTGCCAGCAGTTTTCAGGGGGCGCCCCGCTACGAGCAGTACTTC.